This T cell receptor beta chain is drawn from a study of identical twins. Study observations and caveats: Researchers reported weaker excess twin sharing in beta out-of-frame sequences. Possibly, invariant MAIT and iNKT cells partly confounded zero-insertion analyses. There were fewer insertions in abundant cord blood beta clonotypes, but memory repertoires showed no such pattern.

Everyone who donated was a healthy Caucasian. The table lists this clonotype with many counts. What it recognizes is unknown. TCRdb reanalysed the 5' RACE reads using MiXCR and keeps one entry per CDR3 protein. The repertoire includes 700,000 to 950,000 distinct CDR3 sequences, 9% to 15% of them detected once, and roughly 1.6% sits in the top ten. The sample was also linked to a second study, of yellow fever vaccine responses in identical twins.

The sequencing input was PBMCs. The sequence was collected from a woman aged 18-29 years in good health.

The CDR3 reads CASSFAGVGTDTQYF. The CDR3 bases are TGTGCCAGCAGTTTCGCGGGGGTAGGGACAGATACGCAGTATTTT. The chain carries TRBV12-3 or TRBV12-4 and TRBJ2-3; 7 positions match TRBD2. Trimming at V came to 3 bases and at J to 3 bases, leaving 6 bases not matched to a gene. This CDR3 spans 15 amino acids.